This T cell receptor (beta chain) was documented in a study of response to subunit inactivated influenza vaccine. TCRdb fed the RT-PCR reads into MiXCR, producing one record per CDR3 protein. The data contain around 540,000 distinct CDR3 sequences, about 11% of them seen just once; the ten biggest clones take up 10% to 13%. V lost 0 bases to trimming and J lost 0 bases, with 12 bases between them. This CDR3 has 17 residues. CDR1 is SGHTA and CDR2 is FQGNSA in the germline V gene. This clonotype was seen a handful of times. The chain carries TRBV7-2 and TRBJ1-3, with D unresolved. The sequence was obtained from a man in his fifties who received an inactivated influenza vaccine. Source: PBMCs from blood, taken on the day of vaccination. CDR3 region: CASSLALGGASGNTIYF. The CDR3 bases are TGTGCCAGCAGCTTAGCGCTAGGCGGAGCCTCTGGAAACACCATATATTTT. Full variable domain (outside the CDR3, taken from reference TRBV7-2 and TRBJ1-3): GAGVSQSPSNKVTEKGKDVELRCDPISGHTALYWYRQSLGQGLEFLIYFQGNSAPDKSGLPSDRFSAERTGGSVSTLTIQRTQQEDSAVYLCASSLALGGASGNTIYFGEGSWLTVV.